What follows are 9 T cell receptor beta chains derived from one specimen sequenced in a study of shared clonotypes between healthy human individuals. Sequenced by immunoSEQ multiplex PCR; TCRdb stores in-frame clones only, minus some. The table shows roughly 1 million clones, with about 80% occurring only once. Sequenced material: memory CD4+ T cells sorted from blood. Sample subset: CD45RA-negative fraction. The source is a man between 18 and 29 years old in good health.

The rearrangement joins TRBV7-8 to TRBJ2-7; perhaps TRBD1 as D (6 bases). The CDR3 is made up of 14 amino acids. Trimming pared 5 bases from V and 2 bases from J, leaving 13 bases between. The germline CDR1 and CDR2 sequences are SGHVS and FQNEAQ. The CDR3 bases are TGTGCCAGCAGCCGGGCAGGGACAACCTACGAGCAGTACTTC. This translates into CASSRAGTTYEQYF. Full variable domain (outside the CDR3, taken from reference TRBV7-8 and TRBJ2-7): GAGVSQSPRYKVAKRGQDVALRCDPISGHVSLFWYQQALGQGPEFLTYFQNEAQLDKSGLPSDRFFAERPEGSVSTLKIQRTQQEDSAVYLCASSRAGTTYEQYFGPGTRLTVT.

The rearrangement uses TRBV29-1 and TRBJ1-2, with D perhaps matching TRBD1 (5 bases). Trimming took off 8 bases at V and 7 bases at J, with 17 bases between the two ends. From germline, CDR1 is SQVTM and CDR2 ANQGSEA. This CDR3 has 12 residues. CDR3 sequence: CSSRAGPAGYTF. In DNA form, the CDR3 reads TGCAGCTCCCGAGCAGGGCCGGCTGGCTACACCTTC.

This clone was detected many times. This chain links TRBV13 with TRBJ2-2; D gene ambiguous. Trimming left V 6 bases short and J 7 bases short, with 12 bases between. The CDR3 runs 13 residues. CDR1 is PRHDT and CDR2 is FYEKMQ in the germline V gene (reference sequence). CDR3 protein: CASRNSVYGELFF. As DNA, the CDR3 is TGTGCCAGCAGGAACAGTGTCTACGGGGAGCTGTTTTTT.

The rearrangement joins TRBV9 to TRBJ2-3; 10 nucleotides agree with TRBD1. The CDR3 sequence is 15 residues long. Per the germline V gene, CDR1 is SGDLS and CDR2 is YYNGEE. The J segment lost 3 bases and the V segment lost 4 bases, leaving 5 bases of the junction unmatched. This chain's CDR3 is CASSPSGQGTDTQYF. In nucleotides, the CDR3 is TGTGCCAGCAGCCCTTCGGGACAGGGGACAGATACGCAGTATTTT.

J is TRBJ1-2 and V is TRBV5-1; 9 nucleotides match TRBD1. The germline CDR1 and CDR2 sequences are SGHRS and YFSETQ. V gave up 2 bases and J gave up 5 bases; unmatched junction bases: 10. There are 16 residues in the CDR3. The CDR3 DNA sequence: TGCGCCAGCAGCTTCACGGGACAGGGAGTCACTTATGGCTACACCTTC. It specifies CASSFTGQGVTYGYTF.

For this clone: Other DNA sequences in the same sample also yield this CDR3. This chain connects TRBV7-2 to TRBJ1-5; D not certain. V was clipped by 5 bases and J by 0 bases, with 5 bases between them. Germline assignment: CDR1 SGHTA and CDR2 FQGNSA. The CDR3 length is 13 residues. CDR3: CASSRDSNQPQHF. For the CDR3, the DNA is TGTGCCAGCAGCCGAGATAGCAATCAGCCCCAGCATTTT. The variable domain in full, completed from reference TRBV7-2 and TRBJ1-5, reads GAGVSQSPSNKVTEKGKDVELRCDPISGHTALYWYRQSLGQGLEFLIYFQGNSAPDKSGLPSDRFSAERTGGSVSTLTIQRTQQEDSAVYLCASSRDSNQPQHFGDGTRLSIL.

The V gene is TRBV27, the J gene TRBJ2-7; 9 bases are a match to TRBD2. Trimming removed 1 base from V and 0 bases from J; junction bases left unmatched: 4. Per germline, CDR1 MNHEY and CDR2 SMNVEV (reference sequence). The CDR3 extends over 16 amino acids. In DNA, the CDR3 is TGTGCCAGCAGTTTATTCAGGACTAGCGCCTCCTACGAGCAGTACTTC. It is translated as CASSLFRTSASYEQYF.

The rearrangement links TRBV5-1 to TRBJ2-2; D is ambiguous. This CDR3 comprises 14 residues. V was pared by 5 bases and J by 2 bases, with 10 bases between. The germline gives CDR1 SGHRS, CDR2 YFSETQ. DNA of the CDR3: TGCGCCAGCAGGGAGATTTCTAACACCGGGGAGCTGTTTTTT. Its protein product is CASREISNTGELFF.

This chain links TRBV21-1 with TRBJ2-7; TRBD1, the table's D call, lacks a check against the DNA. TRBV21-1 is a known pseudogene. The CDR3 covers 10 residues. CDR3 protein: CASRSWAQYF. CDR3 DNA: TGTGCCAGCAGAAGCTGGGCGCAGTACTTC.